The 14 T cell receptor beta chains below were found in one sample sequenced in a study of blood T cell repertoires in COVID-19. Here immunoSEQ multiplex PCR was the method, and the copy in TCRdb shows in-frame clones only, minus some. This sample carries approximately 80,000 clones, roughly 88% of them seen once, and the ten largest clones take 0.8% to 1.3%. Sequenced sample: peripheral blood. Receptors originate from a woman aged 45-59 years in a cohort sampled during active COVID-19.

The DNA of the CDR3 is TGTGCCAGTAGTATAGTGTCGAGGAATGAGCAGTTCTTC. Its protein is CASSIVSRNEQFF. The gene calls are TRBV19 and TRBJ2-1; D is unresolved. V gave up 1 base and J gave up 7 bases, with 8 bases separating them. Looked up from germline, CDR1 is LNHDA and CDR2 is SQIVND (reference sequence). The CDR3 has 13 amino acids.

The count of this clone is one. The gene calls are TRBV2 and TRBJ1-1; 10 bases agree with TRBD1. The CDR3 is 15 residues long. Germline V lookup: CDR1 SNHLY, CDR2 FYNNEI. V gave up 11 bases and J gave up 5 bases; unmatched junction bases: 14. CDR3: CALGGTGAPETEAFF. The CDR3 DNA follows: TGTGCCCTCGGGGGGACAGGGGCGCCGGAGACTGAAGCTTTCTTT.

The CDR3 bases are TGTGCCAGCAGTTTTTTCACCGGGACTCCTAAAGGCTTCGATGAGCAGTTCTTC. It codes for CASSFFTGTPKGFDEQFF. The chain couples TRBV7-9 to TRBJ2-1; D perhaps matches TRBD2 (6 bases). The V end was cut by 6 bases, the J end by 8 bases, with 29 bases between. CDR3 size: 18 residues. Germline CDR1 is SEHNR and CDR2 is FQNEAQ (reference sequence). The entire variable domain, with the rest obtained from reference TRBV7-9 and TRBJ2-1, is as follows: DTGVSQNPRHKITKRGQNVTFRCDPISEHNRLYWYRQTLGQGPEFLTYFQNEAQLEKSRLLSDRFSAERPKGSFSTLEIQRTEQGDSAMYLCASSFFTGTPKGFDEQFFGPGTRLTVL.

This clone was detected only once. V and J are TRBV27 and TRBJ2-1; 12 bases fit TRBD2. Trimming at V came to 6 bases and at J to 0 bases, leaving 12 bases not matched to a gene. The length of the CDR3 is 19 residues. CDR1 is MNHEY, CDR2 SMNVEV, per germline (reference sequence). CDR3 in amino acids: CASRQNGLAGGSSYNEQFF. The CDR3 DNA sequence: TGTGCCAGCAGACAGAATGGGCTAGCGGGAGGGAGCTCCTACAATGAGCAGTTCTTC.

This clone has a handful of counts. The CDR3 loop is CASSYRGSNQPQHF. The CDR3 coding sequence is TGTGCCAGCAGTTACAGGGGAAGCAATCAGCCCCAGCATTTT. This rearrangement joins TRBV28 to TRBJ1-5; 7 bases map to TRBD1. The CDR3 is 14 amino acids. V dropped 4 bases and J dropped 1; count of bases not matched to a gene: 1. CDR1 MDHEN and CDR2 SYDVKM come from the germline V gene.

In DNA form, the CDR3 reads TGTGCCAGCAGTGGGGACAGCCATAGCAATCAGCCCCAGCATTTT. Its protein product is CASSGDSHSNQPQHF. The rearrangement links TRBV2 to TRBJ1-5; 7 positions agree with TRBD1. The V segment lost 4 bases and the J segment 0 bases; nucleotides outside the gene matches: 3. The germline gives CDR1 SNHLY, CDR2 FYNNEI. There are 15 residues in the CDR3. Full variable domain (remainder filled in from reference TRBV2 and TRBJ1-5): EPEVTQTPSHQVTQMGQEVILRCVPISNHLYFYWYRQILGQKVEFLVSFYNNEISEKSEIFDDQFSVERPDGSNFTLKIRSTKLEDSAMYFCASSGDSHSNQPQHFGDGTRLSIL.

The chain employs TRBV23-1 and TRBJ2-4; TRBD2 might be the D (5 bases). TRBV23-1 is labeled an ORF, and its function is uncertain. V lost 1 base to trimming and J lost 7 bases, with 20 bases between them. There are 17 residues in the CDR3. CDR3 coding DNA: TGCGCCAGCAGTCAATGGTCTAGCCCCTGCAGTTCTAACATTCAGTACTTC. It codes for CASSQWSSPCSSNIQYF.

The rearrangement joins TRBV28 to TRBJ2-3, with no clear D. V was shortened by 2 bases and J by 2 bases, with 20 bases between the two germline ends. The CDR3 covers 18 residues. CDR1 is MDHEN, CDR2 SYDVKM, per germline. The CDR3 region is CASSLTTGRPEHTDTQYF. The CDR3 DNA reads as TGTGCCAGCAGTTTAACTACCGGCCGTCCGGAACACACAGATACGCAGTATTTT.

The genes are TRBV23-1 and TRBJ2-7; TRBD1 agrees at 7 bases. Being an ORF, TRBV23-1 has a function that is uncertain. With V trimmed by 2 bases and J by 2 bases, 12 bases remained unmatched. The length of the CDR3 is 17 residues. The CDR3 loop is CASSQPQTGHRTYEQYF. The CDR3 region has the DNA TGCGCCAGCAGTCAACCCCAGACAGGGCACCGAACCTACGAGCAGTACTTC.

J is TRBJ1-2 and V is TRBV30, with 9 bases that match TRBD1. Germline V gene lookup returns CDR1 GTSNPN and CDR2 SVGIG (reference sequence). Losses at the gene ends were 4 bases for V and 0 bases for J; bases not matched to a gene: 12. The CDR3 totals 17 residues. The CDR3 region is CAWTLRGQGPPNYGYTF. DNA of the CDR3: TGTGCCTGGACCCTAAGAGGACAGGGGCCGCCTAACTATGGCTACACCTTC. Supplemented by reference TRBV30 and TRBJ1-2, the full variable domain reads SQTIHQWPATLVQPVGSPLSLECTVEGTSNPNLYWYRQAAGRGLQLLFYSVGIGQISSEVPQNLSASRPQDRQFILSSKKLLLSDSGFYLCAWTLRGQGPPNYGYTFGSGTRLTVV.

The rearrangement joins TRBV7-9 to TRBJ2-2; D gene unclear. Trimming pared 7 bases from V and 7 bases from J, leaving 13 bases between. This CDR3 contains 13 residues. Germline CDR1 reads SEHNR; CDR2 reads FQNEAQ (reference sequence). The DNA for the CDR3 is TGTGCCAGCAACCCCTCGGTTGGCGGGGAGCTGTTTTTT. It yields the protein CASNPSVGGELFF.

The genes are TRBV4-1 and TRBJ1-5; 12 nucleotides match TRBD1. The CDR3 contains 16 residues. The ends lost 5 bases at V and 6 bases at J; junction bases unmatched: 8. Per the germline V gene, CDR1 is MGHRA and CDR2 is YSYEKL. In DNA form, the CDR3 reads TGCGCCAGCAGCGAACCCGGGACAGGGGGCAGTCAGCCCCAGCATTTT. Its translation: CASSEPGTGGSQPQHF.

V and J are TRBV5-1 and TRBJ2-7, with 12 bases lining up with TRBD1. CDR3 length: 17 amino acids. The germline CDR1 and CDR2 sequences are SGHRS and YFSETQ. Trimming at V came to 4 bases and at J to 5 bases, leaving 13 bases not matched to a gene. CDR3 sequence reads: CASSAPIGDRGRNEQYF. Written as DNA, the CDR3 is TGCGCCAGCAGCGCGCCGATAGGGGACAGGGGGCGAAACGAGCAGTACTTC.

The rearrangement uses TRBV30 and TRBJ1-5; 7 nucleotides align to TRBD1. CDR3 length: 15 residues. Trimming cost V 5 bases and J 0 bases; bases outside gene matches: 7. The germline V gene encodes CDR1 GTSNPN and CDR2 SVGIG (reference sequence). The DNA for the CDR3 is TGTGCCTGGCGGGACAGTAGGCATAGCAATCAGCCCCAGCATTTT. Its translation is CAWRDSRHSNQPQHF.